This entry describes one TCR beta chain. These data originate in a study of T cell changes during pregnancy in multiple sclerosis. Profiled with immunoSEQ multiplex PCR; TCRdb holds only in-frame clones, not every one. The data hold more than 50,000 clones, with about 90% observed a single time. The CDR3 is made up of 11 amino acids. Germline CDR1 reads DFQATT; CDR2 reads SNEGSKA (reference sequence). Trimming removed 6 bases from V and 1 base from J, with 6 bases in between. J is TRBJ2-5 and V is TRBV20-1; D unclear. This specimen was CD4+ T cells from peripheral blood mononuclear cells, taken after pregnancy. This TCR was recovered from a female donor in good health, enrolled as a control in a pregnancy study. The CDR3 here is CSAYSQETQYF. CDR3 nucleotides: TGCAGTGCGTACAGCCAAGAGACCCAGTACTTC.